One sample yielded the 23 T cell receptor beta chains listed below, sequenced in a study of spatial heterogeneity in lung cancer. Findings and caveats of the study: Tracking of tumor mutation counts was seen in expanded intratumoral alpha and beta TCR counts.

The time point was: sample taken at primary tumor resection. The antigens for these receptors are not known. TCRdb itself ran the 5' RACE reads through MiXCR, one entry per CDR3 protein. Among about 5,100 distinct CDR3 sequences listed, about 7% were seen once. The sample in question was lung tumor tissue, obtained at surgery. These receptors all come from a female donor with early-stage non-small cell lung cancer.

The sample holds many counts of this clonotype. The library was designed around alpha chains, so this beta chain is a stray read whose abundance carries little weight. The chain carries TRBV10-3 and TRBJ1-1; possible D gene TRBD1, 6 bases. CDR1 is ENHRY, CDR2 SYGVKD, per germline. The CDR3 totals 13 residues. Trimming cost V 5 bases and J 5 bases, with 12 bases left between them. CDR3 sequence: CAISRPGATEAFF. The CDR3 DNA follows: TGTGCCATCAGTCGACCAGGGGCGACTGAAGCTTTCTTT.

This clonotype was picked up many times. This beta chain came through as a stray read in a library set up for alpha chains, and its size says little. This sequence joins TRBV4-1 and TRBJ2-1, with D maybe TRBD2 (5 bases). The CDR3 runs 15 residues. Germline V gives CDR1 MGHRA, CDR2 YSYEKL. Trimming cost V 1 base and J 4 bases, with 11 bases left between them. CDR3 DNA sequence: TGCGCCAGCAGCCAAGTAGGAGGAGCATACAATGAGCAGTTCTTC. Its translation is CASSQVGGAYNEQFF.

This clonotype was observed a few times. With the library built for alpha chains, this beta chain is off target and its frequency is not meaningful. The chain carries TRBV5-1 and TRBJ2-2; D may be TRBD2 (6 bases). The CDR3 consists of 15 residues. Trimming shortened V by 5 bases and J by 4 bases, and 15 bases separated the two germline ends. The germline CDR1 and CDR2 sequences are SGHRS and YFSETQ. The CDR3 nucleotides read TGCGCCAGCAGTTTCTCGACGGGGGTCACCGGGGAGCTGTTTTTT. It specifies CASSFSTGVTGELFF.

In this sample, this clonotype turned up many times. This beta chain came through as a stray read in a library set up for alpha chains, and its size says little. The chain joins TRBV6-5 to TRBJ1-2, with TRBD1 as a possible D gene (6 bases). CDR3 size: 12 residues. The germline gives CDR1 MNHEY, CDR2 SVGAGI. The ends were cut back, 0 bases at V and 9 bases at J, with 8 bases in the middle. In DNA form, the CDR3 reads TGTGCCAGCAGTTACTCGACAGGCAGCTACACCTTC. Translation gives CASSYSTGSYTF.

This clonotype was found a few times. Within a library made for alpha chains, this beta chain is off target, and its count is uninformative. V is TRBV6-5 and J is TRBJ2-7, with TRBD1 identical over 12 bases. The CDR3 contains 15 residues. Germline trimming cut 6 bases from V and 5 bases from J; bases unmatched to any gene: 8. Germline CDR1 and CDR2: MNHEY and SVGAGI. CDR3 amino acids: CASRGPGQGANEQYF. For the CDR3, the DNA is TGTGCCAGCAGGGGCCCGGGACAGGGGGCTAACGAGCAGTACTTC.

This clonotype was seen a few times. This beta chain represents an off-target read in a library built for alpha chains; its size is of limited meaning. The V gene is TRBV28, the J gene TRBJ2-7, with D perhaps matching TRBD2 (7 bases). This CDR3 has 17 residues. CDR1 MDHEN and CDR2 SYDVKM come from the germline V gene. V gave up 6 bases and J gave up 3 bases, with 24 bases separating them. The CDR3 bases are TGTGCCAGCAGCCCATTTTGGGGGGGCAGGGGCAGCTACGAGCAGTACTTC. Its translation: CASSPFWGGRGSYEQYF.

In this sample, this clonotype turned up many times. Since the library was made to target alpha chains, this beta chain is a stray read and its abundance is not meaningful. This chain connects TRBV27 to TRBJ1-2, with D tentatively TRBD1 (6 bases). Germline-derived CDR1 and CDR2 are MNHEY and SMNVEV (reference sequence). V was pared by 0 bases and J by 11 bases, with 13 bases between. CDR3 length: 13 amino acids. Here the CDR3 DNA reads TGTGCCAGCAGTTTATCGTTGGGGAGGGGGTACACCTTC. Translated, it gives CASSLSLGRGYTF.

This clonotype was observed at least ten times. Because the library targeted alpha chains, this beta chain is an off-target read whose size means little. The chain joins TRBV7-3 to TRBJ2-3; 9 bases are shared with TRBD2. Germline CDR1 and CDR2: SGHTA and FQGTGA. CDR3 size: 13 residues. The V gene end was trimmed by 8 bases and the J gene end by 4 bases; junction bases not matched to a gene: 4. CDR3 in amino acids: CASGREGADTQYF. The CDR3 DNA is TGTGCCAGCGGGCGGGAGGGCGCAGATACGCAGTATTTT.

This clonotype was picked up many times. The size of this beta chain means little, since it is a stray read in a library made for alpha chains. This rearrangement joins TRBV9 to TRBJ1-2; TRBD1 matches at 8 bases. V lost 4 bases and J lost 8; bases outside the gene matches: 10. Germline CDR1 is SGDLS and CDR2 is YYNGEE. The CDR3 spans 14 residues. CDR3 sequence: CASSRLTGDRGYTF. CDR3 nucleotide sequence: TGTGCCAGCAGCCGTCTGACAGGGGATCGGGGCTACACCTTC.

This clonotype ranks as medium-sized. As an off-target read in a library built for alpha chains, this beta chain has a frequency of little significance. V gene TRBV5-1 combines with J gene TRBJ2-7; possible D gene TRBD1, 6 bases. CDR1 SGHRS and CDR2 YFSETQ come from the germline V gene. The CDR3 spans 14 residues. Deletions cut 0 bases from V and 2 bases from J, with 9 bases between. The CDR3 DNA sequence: TGCGCCAGCAGCTTGGCACAGGGACCCTACGAGCAGTACTTC. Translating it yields CASSLAQGPYEQYF.

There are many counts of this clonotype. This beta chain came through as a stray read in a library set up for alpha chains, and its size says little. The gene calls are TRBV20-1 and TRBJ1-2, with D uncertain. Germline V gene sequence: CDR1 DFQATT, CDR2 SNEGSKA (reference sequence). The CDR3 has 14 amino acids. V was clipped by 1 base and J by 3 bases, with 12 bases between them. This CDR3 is CSARVPVGYYGYTF. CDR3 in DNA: TGCAGTGCTAGAGTCCCCGTGGGTTACTATGGCTACACCTTC.

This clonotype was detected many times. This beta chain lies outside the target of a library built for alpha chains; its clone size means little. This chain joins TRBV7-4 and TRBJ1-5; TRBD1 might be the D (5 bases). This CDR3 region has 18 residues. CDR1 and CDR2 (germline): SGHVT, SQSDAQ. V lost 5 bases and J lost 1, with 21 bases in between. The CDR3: CASSPRCVCRESNQPQHF. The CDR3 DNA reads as TGTGCCAGCAGCCCGCGCTGTGTGTGCAGGGAGAGCAATCAGCCCCAGCATTTT.

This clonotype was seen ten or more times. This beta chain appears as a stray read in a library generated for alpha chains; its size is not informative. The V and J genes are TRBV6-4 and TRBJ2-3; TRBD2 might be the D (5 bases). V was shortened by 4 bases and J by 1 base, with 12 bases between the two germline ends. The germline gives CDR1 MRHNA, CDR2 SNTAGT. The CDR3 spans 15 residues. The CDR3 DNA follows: TGTGCCAGCAGTGCCCCCCTCGGGGGCACAGATACGCAGTATTTT. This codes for CASSAPLGGTDTQYF.

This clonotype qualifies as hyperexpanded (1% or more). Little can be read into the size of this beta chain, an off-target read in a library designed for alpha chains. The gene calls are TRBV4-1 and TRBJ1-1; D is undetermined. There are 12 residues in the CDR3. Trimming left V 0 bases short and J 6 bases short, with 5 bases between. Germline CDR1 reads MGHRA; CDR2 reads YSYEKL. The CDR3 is CASSQDRAEAFF. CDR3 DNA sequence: TGCGCCAGCAGCCAAGATAGGGCTGAAGCTTTCTTT.

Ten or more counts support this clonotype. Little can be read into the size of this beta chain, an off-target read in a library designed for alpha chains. Here the CDR3 reads CASSVSSGFSSYEQYF. The CDR3 DNA follows: TGTGCCAGCAGTGTTTCTAGCGGGTTTAGCTCCTACGAGCAGTACTTC. The chain is built from TRBV6-1 and TRBJ2-7; 8 nucleotides align to TRBD2. Per the germline V gene, CDR1 is MNHNS and CDR2 is SASEGT. V gave up 4 bases and J gave up 0 bases; unmatched junction bases: 8. The CDR3 spans 16 residues.

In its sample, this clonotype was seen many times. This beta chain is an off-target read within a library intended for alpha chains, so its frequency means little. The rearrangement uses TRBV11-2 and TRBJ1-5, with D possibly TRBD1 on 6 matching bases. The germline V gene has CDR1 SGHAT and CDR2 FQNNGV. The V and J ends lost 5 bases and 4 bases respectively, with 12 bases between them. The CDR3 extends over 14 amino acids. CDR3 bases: TGTGCCAGCAGCCTGACAGGCCTGAATCAGCCCCAGCATTTT. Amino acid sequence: CASSLTGLNQPQHF.

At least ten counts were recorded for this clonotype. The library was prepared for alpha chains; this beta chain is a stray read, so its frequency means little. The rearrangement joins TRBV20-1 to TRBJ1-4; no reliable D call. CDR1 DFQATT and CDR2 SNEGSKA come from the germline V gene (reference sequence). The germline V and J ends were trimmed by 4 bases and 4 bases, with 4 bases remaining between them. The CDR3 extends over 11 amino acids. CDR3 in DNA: TGCAGTGCTACCGATAATGAAAAACTGTTTTTT. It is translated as CSATDNEKLFF.

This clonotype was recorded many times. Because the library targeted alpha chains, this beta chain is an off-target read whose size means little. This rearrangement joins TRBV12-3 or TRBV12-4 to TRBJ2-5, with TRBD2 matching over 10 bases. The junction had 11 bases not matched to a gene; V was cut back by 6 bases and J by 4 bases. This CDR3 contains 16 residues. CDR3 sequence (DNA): TGTGCCAGCAGGCCTCAATCAAGACTAGCGGGAGAGACCCAGTACTTC. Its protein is CASRPQSRLAGETQYF.

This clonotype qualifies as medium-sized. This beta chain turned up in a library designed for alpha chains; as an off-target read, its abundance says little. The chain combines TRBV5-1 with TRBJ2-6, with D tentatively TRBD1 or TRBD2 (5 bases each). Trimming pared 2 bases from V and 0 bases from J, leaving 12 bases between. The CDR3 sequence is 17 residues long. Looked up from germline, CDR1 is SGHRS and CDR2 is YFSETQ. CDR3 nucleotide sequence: TGCGCCAGCAGCTTCCAGGGTGGACTCTCTGGGGCCAACGTCCTGACTTTC. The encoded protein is CASSFQGGLSGANVLTF.

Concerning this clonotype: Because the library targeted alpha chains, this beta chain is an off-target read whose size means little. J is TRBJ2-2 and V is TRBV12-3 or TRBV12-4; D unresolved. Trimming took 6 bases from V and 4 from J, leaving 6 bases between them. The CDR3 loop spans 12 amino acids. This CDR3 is CASSRGTGELFF. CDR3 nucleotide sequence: TGTGCCAGCAGCCGCGGCACCGGGGAGCTGTTTTTT.

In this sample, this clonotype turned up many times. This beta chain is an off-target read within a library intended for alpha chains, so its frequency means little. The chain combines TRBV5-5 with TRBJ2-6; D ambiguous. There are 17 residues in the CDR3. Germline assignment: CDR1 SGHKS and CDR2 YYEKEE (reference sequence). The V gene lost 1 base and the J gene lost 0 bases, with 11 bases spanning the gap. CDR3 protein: CASSLRAADSGANVLTF. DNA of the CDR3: TGTGCCAGCAGCTTGAGGGCGGCGGACTCTGGGGCCAACGTCCTGACTTTC.

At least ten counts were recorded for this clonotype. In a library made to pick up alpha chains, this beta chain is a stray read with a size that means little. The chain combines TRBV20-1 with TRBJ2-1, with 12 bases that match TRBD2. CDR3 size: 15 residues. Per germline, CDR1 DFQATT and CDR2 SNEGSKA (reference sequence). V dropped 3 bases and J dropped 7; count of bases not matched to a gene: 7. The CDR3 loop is CSASLAGGFQNEQFF. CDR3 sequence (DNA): TGCAGTGCTAGCCTAGCGGGGGGGTTTCAGAATGAGCAGTTCTTC.

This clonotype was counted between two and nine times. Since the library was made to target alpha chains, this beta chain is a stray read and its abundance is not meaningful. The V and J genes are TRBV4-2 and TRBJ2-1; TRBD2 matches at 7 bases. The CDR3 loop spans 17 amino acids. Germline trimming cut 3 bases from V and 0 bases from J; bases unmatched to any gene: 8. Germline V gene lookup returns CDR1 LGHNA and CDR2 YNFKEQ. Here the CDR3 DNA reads TGTGCCAGCAGCCAGGCCGCGGGGGTTAGCTCCTACAATGAGCAGTTCTTC. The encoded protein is CASSQAAGVSSYNEQFF.